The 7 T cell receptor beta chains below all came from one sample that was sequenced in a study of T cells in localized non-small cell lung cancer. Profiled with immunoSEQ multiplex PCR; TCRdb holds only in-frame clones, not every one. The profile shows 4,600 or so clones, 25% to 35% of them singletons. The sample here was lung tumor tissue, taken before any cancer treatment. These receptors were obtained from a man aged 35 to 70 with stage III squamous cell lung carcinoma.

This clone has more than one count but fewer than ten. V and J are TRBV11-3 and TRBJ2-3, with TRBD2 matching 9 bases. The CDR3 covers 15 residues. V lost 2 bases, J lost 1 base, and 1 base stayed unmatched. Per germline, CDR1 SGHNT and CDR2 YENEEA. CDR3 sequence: CASSLRTSGTDTQYF. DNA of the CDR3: TGTGCCAGCAGCTTAAGGACTAGCGGCACAGATACGCAGTATTTT. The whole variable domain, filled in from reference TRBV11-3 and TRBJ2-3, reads EAGVVQSPRYKIIEKKQPVAFWCNPISGHNTLYWYLQNLGQGPELLIRYENEEAVDDSQLPKDRFSAERLKGVDSTLKIQPAELGDSAVYLCASSLRTSGTDTQYFGPGTRLTVL.

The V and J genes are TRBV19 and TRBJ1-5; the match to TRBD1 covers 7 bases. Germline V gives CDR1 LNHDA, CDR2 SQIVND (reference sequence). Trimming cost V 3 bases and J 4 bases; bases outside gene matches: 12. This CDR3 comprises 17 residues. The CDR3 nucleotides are TGTGCCAGTAGTATGTGGGACAGCCTGACTGAAAATCAGCCCCAGCATTTT. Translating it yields CASSMWDSLTENQPQHF.

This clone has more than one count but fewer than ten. CDR3 protein: CASSFQMTGLFSSGANVLTF. In nucleotides, the CDR3 is TGTGCCAGCAGTTTTCAAATGACAGGGCTGTTTTCCTCTGGGGCCAACGTCCTGACTTTC. The genes are TRBV6-8 and TRBJ2-6; TRBD1 matches 7 bases. Germline CDR1 and CDR2: MNHGY and SAAAGT. V dropped 4 bases and J dropped 0; count of bases not matched to a gene: 15. This CDR3 comprises 20 residues.

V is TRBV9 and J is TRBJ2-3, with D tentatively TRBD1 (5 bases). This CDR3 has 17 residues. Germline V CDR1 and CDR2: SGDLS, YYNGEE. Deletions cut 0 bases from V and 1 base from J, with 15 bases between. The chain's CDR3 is CASSVVPSGIRTDTQYF. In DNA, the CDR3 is TGTGCCAGCAGCGTAGTACCCTCAGGGATTCGCACAGATACGCAGTATTTT.

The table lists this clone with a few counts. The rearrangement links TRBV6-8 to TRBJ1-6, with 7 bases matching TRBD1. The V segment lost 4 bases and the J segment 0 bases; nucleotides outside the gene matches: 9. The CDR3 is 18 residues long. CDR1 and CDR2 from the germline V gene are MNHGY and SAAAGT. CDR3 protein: CASSFPGQRNSYNSPLHF. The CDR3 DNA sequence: TGTGCCAGCAGTTTTCCGGGACAGCGAAACTCCTATAATTCACCCCTCCACTTT.

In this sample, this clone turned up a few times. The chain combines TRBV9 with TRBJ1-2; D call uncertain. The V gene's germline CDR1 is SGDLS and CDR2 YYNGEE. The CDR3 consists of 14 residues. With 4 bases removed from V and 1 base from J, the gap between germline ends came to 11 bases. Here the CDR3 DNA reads TGTGCCAGCAGCCTACGGACGGATAACTATGGCTACACCTTC. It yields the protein CASSLRTDNYGYTF.

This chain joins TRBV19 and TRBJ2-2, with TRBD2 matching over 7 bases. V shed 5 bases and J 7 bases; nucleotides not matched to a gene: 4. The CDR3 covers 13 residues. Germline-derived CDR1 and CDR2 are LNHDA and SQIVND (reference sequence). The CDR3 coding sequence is TGTGCCAGTAGTCTAGGGACTATCGGGGAGCTGTTTTTT. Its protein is CASSLGTIGELFF.